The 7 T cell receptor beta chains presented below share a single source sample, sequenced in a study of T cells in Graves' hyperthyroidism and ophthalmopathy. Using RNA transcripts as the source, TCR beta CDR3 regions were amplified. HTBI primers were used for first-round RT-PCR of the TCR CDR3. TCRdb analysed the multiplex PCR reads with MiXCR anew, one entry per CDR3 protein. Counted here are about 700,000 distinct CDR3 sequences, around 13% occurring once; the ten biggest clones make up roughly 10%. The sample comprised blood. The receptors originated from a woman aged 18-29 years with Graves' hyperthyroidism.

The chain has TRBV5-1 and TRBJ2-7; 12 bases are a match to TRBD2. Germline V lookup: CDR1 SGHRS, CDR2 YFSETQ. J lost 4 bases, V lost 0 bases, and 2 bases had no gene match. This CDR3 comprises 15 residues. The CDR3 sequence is CASSLALAGGYEQYF. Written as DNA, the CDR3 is TGCGCCAGCAGCTTGGCCCTAGCGGGAGGGTACGAGCAGTACTTC.

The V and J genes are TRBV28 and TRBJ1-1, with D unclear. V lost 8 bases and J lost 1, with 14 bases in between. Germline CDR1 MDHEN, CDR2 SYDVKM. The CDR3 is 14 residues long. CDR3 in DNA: TGTGCCAGCGCCCTTCAGATCTCGAACACTGAAGCTTTCTTT. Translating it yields CASALQISNTEAFF.

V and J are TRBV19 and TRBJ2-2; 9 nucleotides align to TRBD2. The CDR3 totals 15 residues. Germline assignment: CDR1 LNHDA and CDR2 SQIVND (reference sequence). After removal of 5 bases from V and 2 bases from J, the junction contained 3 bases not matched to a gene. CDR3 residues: CASSETSGNTGELFF. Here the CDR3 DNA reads TGTGCCAGTAGTGAGACTAGCGGAAACACCGGGGAGCTGTTTTTT.

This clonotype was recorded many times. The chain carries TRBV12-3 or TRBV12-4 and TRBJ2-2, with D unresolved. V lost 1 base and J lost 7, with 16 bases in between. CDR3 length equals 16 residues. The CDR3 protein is CASSLESWTGDGELFF. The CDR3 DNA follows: TGTGCCAGCAGTTTAGAGTCATGGACGGGTGACGGGGAGCTGTTTTTT.

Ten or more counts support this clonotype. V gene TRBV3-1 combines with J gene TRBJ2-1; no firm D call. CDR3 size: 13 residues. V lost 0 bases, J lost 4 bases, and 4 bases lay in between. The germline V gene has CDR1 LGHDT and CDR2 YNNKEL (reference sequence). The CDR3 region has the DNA TGTGCCAGCAGCCAAGACAATTACAATGAGCAGTTCTTC. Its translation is CASSQDNYNEQFF.

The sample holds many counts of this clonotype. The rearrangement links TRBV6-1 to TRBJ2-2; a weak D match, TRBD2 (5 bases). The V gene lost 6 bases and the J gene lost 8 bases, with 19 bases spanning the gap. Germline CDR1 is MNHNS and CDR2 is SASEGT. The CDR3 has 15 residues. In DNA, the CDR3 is TGTGCCAGCAGACCTAACGGGAAGCCTCTAGGGGAGCTGTTTTTT. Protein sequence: CASRPNGKPLGELFF.

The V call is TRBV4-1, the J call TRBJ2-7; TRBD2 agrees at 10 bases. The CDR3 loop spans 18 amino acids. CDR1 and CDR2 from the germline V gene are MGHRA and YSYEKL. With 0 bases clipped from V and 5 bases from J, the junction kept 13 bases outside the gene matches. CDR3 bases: TGCGCCAGCAGCCAAGATCGGGGACTAGCGATGAGGGACGACGAGCAGTACTTC. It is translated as CASSQDRGLAMRDDEQYF.